What follows are 21 T cell receptor beta chains derived from one specimen sequenced in a study of blood T cell repertoires in COVID-19. Repertoires were generated with immunoSEQ multiplex PCR, while TCRdb's copy carries only in-frame clones and drops some. The sample lists more than 400,000 clones; 70% to 90% were seen once. The source material was peripheral blood. These receptors came from a human donor in a cohort sampled during active COVID-19.

V is TRBV27 and J is TRBJ2-5; 11 nucleotides line up with TRBD1. Germline CDR1 is MNHEY and CDR2 is SMNVEV (reference sequence). There are 15 residues in the CDR3. With V trimmed by 4 bases and J by 4 bases, 5 bases remained unmatched. The CDR3 is CASSSGQGASETQYF. The CDR3 nucleotides read TGTGCCAGCAGTTCCGGACAGGGGGCATCAGAGACCCAGTACTTC.

The chain employs TRBV5-1 and TRBJ2-2, with TRBD1 matching 7 bases. CDR1 is SGHRS and CDR2 is YFSETQ in the germline V gene. This CDR3 comprises 15 residues. V shed 4 bases and J 7 bases; nucleotides not matched to a gene: 10. The CDR3 loop is CASSLTGTALGELFF. The CDR3 DNA reads TGCGCCAGCAGCCTAACCGGGACAGCGCTCGGGGAGCTGTTTTTT.

This clone was counted at least ten times. The chain has TRBV5-6 and TRBJ2-3, with 9 positions matching TRBD2. This CDR3 region has 15 residues. Germline lookup yields CDR1 SGHDT and CDR2 YYEEEE. The junction had 1 base not matched to a gene; V was cut back by 0 bases and J by 2 bases. The CDR3 here is CASSLGLADTDTQYF. CDR3 sequence (DNA): TGTGCCAGCAGCTTGGGACTAGCGGACACAGATACGCAGTATTTT.

The chain couples TRBV5-1 to TRBJ2-3, with 8 bases that match TRBD2. The trim removed 0 bases at V and 3 bases at J, leaving 0 bases unmatched. Germline-derived CDR1 and CDR2 are SGHRS and YFSETQ. The CDR3 is 14 residues long. This CDR3 reads CASSLVAGTDTQYF. CDR3 nucleotide sequence: TGCGCCAGCAGCTTGGTAGCGGGGACAGATACGCAGTATTTT.

V usage is TRBV6-5 and J usage is TRBJ2-1; the match to TRBD2 covers 13 bases. CDR3 length: 13 amino acids. V trimming: 6 bases; J trimming: 10 bases; junction bases outside the gene matches: 3. Per the germline V gene, CDR1 is MNHEY and CDR2 is SVGAGI. CDR3 loop: CASSRTSGSEQFF. The CDR3, as DNA: TGTGCCAGCAGCAGGACTAGCGGGAGCGAGCAGTTCTTC.

The chain couples TRBV6-5 to TRBJ2-3, with D perhaps matching TRBD1 (5 bases). V was clipped by 8 bases and J by 1 base, with 10 bases between them. Germline loops: CDR1 MNHEY, CDR2 SVGAGI. CDR3 size: 13 residues. The CDR3 protein is CASGDSGTDTQYF. Here the CDR3 DNA reads TGTGCCAGCGGCGACAGCGGCACAGATACGCAGTATTTT.

This clone was found once. The CDR3 bases are TGTGCCAGCAGTTCACCCCCACAGGGGGTGTTCTCCTACGAGCAGTACTTC. Protein product: CASSSPPQGVFSYEQYF. The chain couples TRBV28 to TRBJ2-7, with TRBD1 matching over 8 bases. The trim removed 4 bases at V and 0 bases at J, leaving 11 bases unmatched. Germline-derived CDR1 and CDR2 are MDHEN and SYDVKM. This CDR3 has 17 residues.

The chain has TRBV11-3 and TRBJ1-1, with a tentative D call TRBD1 (6 bases). Trimming took off 5 bases at V and 1 base at J, with 11 bases between the two ends. CDR3 length: 14 amino acids. CDR1 SGHNT and CDR2 YENEEA come from the germline V gene. DNA for the CDR3: TGTGCCAGCAGCCCCTGGGGGCCGAACACTGAAGCTTTCTTT. Translating it yields CASSPWGPNTEAFF.

This clone was seen only once. V usage is TRBV4-2 and J usage is TRBJ2-5; TRBD2 aligns across 16 bases. Germline V gene sequence: CDR1 LGHNA, CDR2 YNFKEQ. There are 18 residues in the CDR3. With V trimmed by 4 bases and J by 4 bases, 9 bases remained unmatched. The chain's CDR3 is CASSPFGTSGRARETQYF. The CDR3 coding sequence is TGTGCCAGCAGCCCGTTTGGGACTAGCGGGAGGGCACGAGAGACCCAGTACTTC.

The rearrangement uses TRBV11-2 and TRBJ2-7; no reliable D call. The CDR3 runs 14 residues. Germline CDR1 reads SGHAT; CDR2 reads FQNNGV. Trimming removed 1 base at V and 0 bases at J, with 7 bases between. DNA of the CDR3: TGTGCCAGCAGCTTAGTACAGAGCTCCTACGAGCAGTACTTC. Protein product: CASSLVQSSYEQYF. Full variable domain (outside the CDR3, taken from reference TRBV11-2 and TRBJ2-7): EAGVAQSPRYKIIEKRQSVAFWCNPISGHATLYWYQQILGQGPKLLIQFQNNGVVDDSQLPKDRFSAERLKGVDSTLKIQPAKLEDSAVYLCASSLVQSSYEQYFGPGTRLTVT.

The rearrangement joins TRBV5-1 to TRBJ2-5, with TRBD1 matching 7 bases. This CDR3 comprises 16 residues. Germline V gene data show CDR1 as SGHRS and CDR2 as YFSETQ. After removal of 0 bases from V and 3 bases from J, the junction contained 8 bases not matched to a gene. CDR3 sequence reads: CASSLAPGQGEETQYF. In DNA, the CDR3 is TGCGCCAGCAGCTTGGCCCCGGGCCAGGGGGAAGAGACCCAGTACTTC.

V is TRBV24-1 and J is TRBJ2-1; 10 nucleotides align to TRBD1. Germline V gene data show CDR1 as KGHDR and CDR2 as SFDVKD. V shed 3 bases and J 7 bases; nucleotides not matched to a gene: 2. The CDR3 spans 14 residues. CDR3 in amino acids: CATSDGDRGNEQFF. The CDR3 DNA is TGTGCCACCAGTGATGGGGACAGGGGAAATGAGCAGTTCTTC.

This clone appeared a single time. The chain has TRBV30 and TRBJ1-6; D remains unclear. Looked up from germline, CDR1 is GTSNPN and CDR2 is SVGIG (reference sequence). The CDR3 consists of 13 residues. Deletions cut 7 bases from V and 5 bases from J, with 12 bases between. In DNA, the CDR3 is TGTGCCTCCTCCTCGTTCGATAATTCACCCCTCCACTTT. Residues: CASSSFDNSPLHF.

This chain links TRBV3-1 (or the pseudogene TRBV3-2) with TRBJ1-1, with TRBD1 identical over 8 bases. Germline lookup yields CDR1 LGHDT and CDR2 YNNKEL (reference sequence). V gave up 0 bases and J gave up 8 bases; unmatched junction bases: 5. CDR3 length: 14 residues. The DNA of the CDR3 is TGTGCCAGCAGCCAAGATTCGGACAGGGCCGAAGCTTTCTTT. Its protein product is CASSQDSDRAEAFF.

This clone was seen only a few times. The chain has TRBV30 and TRBJ2-1, with a tentative D call TRBD2 (6 bases). Germline-derived CDR1 and CDR2 are GTSNPN and SVGIG (reference sequence). This CDR3 spans 16 amino acids. The V end was cut by 0 bases, the J end by 2 bases, with 14 bases between. The CDR3 protein is CAWSVGVAVTYNEQFF. The CDR3, as DNA: TGTGCCTGGAGTGTAGGCGTAGCGGTAACCTACAATGAGCAGTTCTTC.

V gene TRBV28 combines with J gene TRBJ2-1; 11 nucleotides agree with TRBD2. The CDR3 covers 13 residues. V dropped 1 base and J dropped 10; count of bases not matched to a gene: 0. Per germline, CDR1 MDHEN and CDR2 SYDVKM. CDR3 amino acids: CASSLSSGREQFF. CDR3 nucleotides: TGTGCCAGCAGTTTATCTAGCGGGAGGGAGCAGTTCTTC.

V is TRBV10-1 and J is TRBJ1-4, with 7 bases identical to TRBD1. Germline CDR1 and CDR2: WNHNN and SYGVQD (reference sequence). This CDR3 is 16 amino acids long. Trimming removed 2 bases from V and 6 bases from J; junction bases left unmatched: 9. CDR3 sequence (DNA): TGCGCCAGCAGTGAGCGGGGACAGCGTCCCGATGAAAAACTGTTTTTT. It translates to CASSERGQRPDEKLFF.

V usage is TRBV3-1 (or the pseudogene TRBV3-2) and J usage is TRBJ2-1, with a tentative D call TRBD2 (7 bases). V shed 6 bases and J shed 4 bases, with 19 bases lying between them. This CDR3 region has 16 residues. The germline gives CDR1 LGHDT, CDR2 YNNKEL (reference sequence). The CDR3 spells CASRRGAGVPYNEQFF. CDR3 in DNA: TGTGCCAGCAGGAGGGGGGCGGGAGTCCCTTACAATGAGCAGTTCTTC.

The V call is TRBV2, the J call TRBJ1-6, with D unclear. With 6 bases removed from V and 0 bases from J, the gap between germline ends came to 9 bases. Germline CDR1 is SNHLY and CDR2 is FYNNEI. This CDR3 contains 15 residues. For the CDR3, the DNA is TGTGCCAGCAGCCTAGGGAGCTCCTATAATTCACCCCTCCACTTT. It translates to CASSLGSSYNSPLHF.

As DNA, the CDR3 is TGTGCCAGCTCACCAGGGGCAAATAGGGCGGCCACCTACGAGCAGTACTTC. Protein product: CASSPGANRAATYEQYF. The chain carries TRBV18 and TRBJ2-7; TRBD1 is a possible D gene (5 bases). This CDR3 comprises 17 residues. V lost 2 bases to trimming and J lost 2 bases, with 19 bases between them. Germline V gives CDR1 KGHSH, CDR2 LQKENI.

This rearrangement joins TRBV6-6 to TRBJ1-4, with 9 positions matching TRBD1. The germline gives CDR1 MNHNY, CDR2 SVGAGI (reference sequence). V lost 2 bases to trimming and J lost 1 base; unmatched junction nucleotides: 2. CDR3 size: 16 residues. The CDR3 here is CASSYGGQGTNEKLFF. In DNA, the CDR3 is TGTGCCAGCAGTTACGGGGGACAGGGAACTAATGAAAAACTGTTTTTT.